This T cell receptor beta chain was sequenced in a study of shared clonotypes between healthy human individuals (dated by TCRdb to the early 2020s). Some background on the complete study: The cohort included a few men and a couple of women between 18 and 49 years of age. For each donor, three plates each were used for CD4 naive and CD4 memory, two plates were used for CD8 naive, and one plate was used for CD8 memory. Blood TCR repertoires of about 5 healthy adults were deeply sequenced to estimate repertoire size and the extent of clonotype sharing between individuals. To increase sequencing depth and limit assay-specific biases, TCR repertoire library preparation and sequencing were carried out by different laboratories using diverse techniques. Between about 0.8 and 8.9 billion PBMCs per donor were obtained by leukapheresis.

Notes on this clone: What this receptor recognizes is not known. No base quality values were provided; no much bigger clone lies one nucleotide off.

V and J lose 2 bases and 4 bases, and a span of 11 bases separates them. The germline V gene (reference sequence) supplies CDR1 SEHNR and CDR2 FQNEAQ. Its CDR3 holds 14 amino acids, cysteine through phenylalanine. The only DNA kept is the CDR3, 42 bases in frame from the first base. Using the deep immunoSEQ assay, TCR CDR3 regions were amplified from genomic DNA by multiplex PCR. Extracted genomic DNA from each cell subset was distributed evenly across all wells of several immunoSEQ 96-well plates, and each plate was treated as a replicate. Each replicate PCR for sorted subsets received around 210 ng genomic DNA, equal to roughly 33,000 T cell genomes. Purified libraries were quantified with a Qubit 3.0 fluorometer, sized on a Bioanalyzer 2100, and re-quantified with the KAPA Library Quantification kit. Every immunoSEQ 96-well plate was sequenced on a separate single-read 150-cycle Illumina NextSeq 550 flow cell. Per the authors' processing: Because only junctional sequences without quality scores were contained in the immunoSEQ output, filtering matching that applied to full-length reads could not be performed. Sequences were annotated with PyIR, a Python wrapper for IgBLAST v1.9, using IMGT germline references to assign V/J genes and CDR3. Reads with weak V/J assignments (E-value above 1e-6), missing CDR3, stop codons, out-of-frame junctions, or ambiguous translated residues were removed. V3J clonotypes were defined by identical inferred V gene, J gene, and CDR3 amino acid sequence. To compute the percentage overlap between repertoires, the number of shared unique clonotypes was divided by the size of the smaller repertoire. Richness of each repertoire was evaluated using RTK rarefaction, the Chao1 estimator, and Recon v2.1 estimates of unobserved clonotypes. Generation probabilities were computed with OLGA for all TCRbeta clonotypes obtained by the gDNA method from four donors. TCRdb carries this immuneACCESS record with in-frame sequences only. Its versions omit some clonotypes, under half of them owing to an unresolved V gene in the studies checked, with the rest unexplained. V, J and clone size were drawn from that table, and D and trimming were deduced from the DNA. This sample gives about 1.5 million clones in total; roughly 96% of them show up just once. The biggest ten clones account for approximately 1.1% of the sample.

The study at large found these results: Rarefaction of sorted-subset datasets indicated incomplete sequencing despite the large sequencing depth. Naive subsets generally had larger estimated clonotype richness than memory subsets did. Because the study included only a small number of donors, the genetic and exposure-history diversity represented was limited. Pairwise subsampling led to the expectation that sequencing depth would affect the degree of clonotype sharing among donors. When a handful of donors were compared, the shared fraction of clonotypes was about 5.5% for naive CD4, around 4% for naive CD8, more than 2% for memory CD4, and 0.4% for memory CD8. Sampling was restricted to blood, and TCR repertoires in tissue are likely to differ from TCR repertoires in blood. Compared with non-shared clonotypes, clonotypes shared by all four sorted-subset donors had higher generation probabilities.

Donors were healthy HIV-negative adults with no recently reported acute infections or vaccinations. Every donor was a Caucasian adult living in Nashville, Tennessee, USA. CD4+ T cells were enriched by magnetic negative selection, after which naive cells were positively selected on CD45RA and the negative fraction was taken as the memory subset. Blood was obtained by leukapheresis, after which PBMCs were separated by Ficoll-Histopaque density gradient centrifugation and cryopreserved in liquid nitrogen vapor phase. Analytical flow cytometry was used to check the purity and quantity of each magnetically sorted T cell population. From each sorted fraction, genomic DNA was isolated and quantified by UV absorbance on a Nanodrop 2000c.

This sequence originates from a young man in good health. The rearrangement combines TRBV7-9 with TRBJ2-5, with the identity of the D gene unclear. What was sequenced was naive CD4+ T cells sorted from blood. Taken with the paper, the label for cell subset or site translates to: CD45RA+ positively selected. The base sequence is TGTGCCAGCAGCTTATTTGACGGGTCAGAGACCCAGTACTTC. This encodes CASSLFDGSETQYF. The full variable domain, with segments outside the CDR3 supplied by the reference TRBV7-9 and TRBJ2-5 proteins, appears as DTGVSQNPRHKITKRGQNVTFRCDPISEHNRLYWYRQTLGQGPEFLTYFQNEAQLEKSRLLSDRFSAERPKGSFSTLEIQRTEQGDSAMYLCASSLFDGSETQYFGPGTRLLVL.